The 32 T cell receptor beta chains below were found in one sample sequenced in a study of blood T cell repertoires in COVID-19. TCRdb keeps only in-frame clones here, not all; method: immunoSEQ multiplex PCR. Of some 230,000 clones in the sample, roughly 83% were seen once. The sequencing input was PBMCs or T cells enriched from blood (not recorded which). The source of these receptors is a woman aged 40 to 50 with acute COVID-19.

The rearrangement uses TRBV20-1 and TRBJ2-7; D is perhaps TRBD1 (6 bases). Between the trimmed V and J ends, which lost 5 bases and 2 bases, there was a span of 7 bases. Germline V lookup: CDR1 DFQATT, CDR2 SNEGSKA (reference sequence). This CDR3 has 11 residues. The DNA of the CDR3 is TGCAGTGCTCAGGGGACCTACGAGCAGTACTTC. Translated, it gives CSAQGTYEQYF.

The chain combines TRBV10-3 with TRBJ2-7, with 7 bases identical to TRBD1. This CDR3 is 15 amino acids long. The J segment lost 5 bases and the V segment lost 0 bases, leaving 7 bases of the junction unmatched. Germline-derived CDR1 and CDR2 are ENHRY and SYGVKD. CDR3 region: CAISESKTGLNEQYF. CDR3 coding DNA: TGTGCCATCAGTGAGTCAAAGACAGGGCTGAACGAGCAGTACTTC.

This rearrangement joins TRBV7-9 to TRBJ1-4; TRBD1 matches 9 bases. This CDR3 comprises 14 residues. Germline V gives CDR1 SEHNR, CDR2 FQNEAQ (reference sequence). V trimming: 5 bases; J trimming: 4 bases; junction bases outside the gene matches: 2. CDR3 in amino acids: CASSVGQGNEKLFF. In DNA form, the CDR3 reads TGTGCCAGCAGCGTGGGACAGGGTAATGAAAAACTGTTTTTT.

This clone has a single count. The chain is built from TRBV3-1 (or the pseudogene TRBV3-2) and TRBJ2-3, with TRBD2 as a possible D gene (6 bases). CDR1 LGHDT and CDR2 YNNKEL come from the germline V gene (reference sequence). This CDR3 is built from 16 residues. The ends were cut back, 1 base at V and 2 bases at J, with 13 bases in the middle. This chain's CDR3 is CASSQAVLASTDTQYF. CDR3 nucleotides: TGTGCCAGCAGCCAAGCCGTACTAGCTTCCACAGATACGCAGTATTTT.

This chain uses TRBV18 with TRBJ2-3; 12 nucleotides match TRBD2. Germline V gives CDR1 KGHSH, CDR2 LQKENI. The CDR3 totals 15 residues. J gave up 6 bases and V 3 bases, and 4 bases lay outside the gene matches. The chain's CDR3 is CASSPAGTSGDTQYF. The CDR3 nucleotides are TGTGCCAGCTCACCGGCCGGGACTAGCGGGGATACGCAGTATTTT.

The V gene is TRBV18, the J gene TRBJ2-3; D might be TRBD2 (5 bases). CDR3 length: 16 residues. Germline V gene sequence: CDR1 KGHSH, CDR2 LQKENI. V lost 2 bases to trimming and J lost 0 bases, with 12 bases between them. DNA of the CDR3: TGTGCCAGCTCACCAGTTTCGGGAACTAGCACAGATACGCAGTATTTT. It encodes CASSPVSGTSTDTQYF.

CDR3 bases: TGTGCCAGCAGCTTAGACGGGGGAAGCTACAATGAGCAGTTCTTC. This codes for CASSLDGGSYNEQFF. The V and J genes are TRBV7-9 and TRBJ2-1; a weak D match, TRBD2 (6 bases). CDR3 size: 15 residues. V lost 1 base to trimming and J lost 3 bases, with 10 bases between them. Germline lookup yields CDR1 SEHNR and CDR2 FQNEAQ (reference sequence).

As regards this clone: The same CDR3 arises from other DNA sequences in this sample as well. The chain combines TRBV27 with TRBJ1-2; D is perhaps TRBD1 (6 bases). The CDR3 has 13 amino acids. CDR1 and CDR2 from the germline V gene are MNHEY and SMNVEV (reference sequence). The V and J ends lost 3 bases and 4 bases respectively, with 9 bases between them. In nucleotides, the CDR3 is TGTGCCAGCAGTTTTGGACAGAGCTATGGCTACACCTTC. Amino acid sequence: CASSFGQSYGYTF.

The gene calls are TRBV10-3 and TRBJ2-1; D unresolved. With 9 bases removed from V and 8 bases from J, the gap between germline ends came to 11 bases. This CDR3 has 11 amino acids. CDR1 ENHRY and CDR2 SYGVKD come from the germline V gene. The DNA of the CDR3 is TGTGCCATAACCGACACACATGAGCAGTTCTTC. It codes for CAITDTHEQFF.

The rearrangement links TRBV6-5 to TRBJ2-7; TRBD1 is a possible D gene (5 bases). Germline loops: CDR1 MNHEY, CDR2 SVGAGI. The V gene lost 6 bases and the J gene lost 2 bases, with 11 bases spanning the gap. The CDR3 runs 13 residues. The CDR3 reads CASSLDRAYEQYF. DNA of the CDR3: TGTGCCAGCAGCTTAGACAGAGCCTACGAGCAGTACTTC.

This chain links TRBV28 with TRBJ2-7; D perhaps matches TRBD1 (6 bases). The CDR3 loop spans 13 amino acids. CDR1 and CDR2 (germline): MDHEN, SYDVKM. V was trimmed by 3 bases and J by 3 bases, leaving 9 bases between them. The CDR3 reads CASSFTRGYEQYF. As DNA, the CDR3 is TGTGCCAGCAGTTTTACCAGGGGCTACGAGCAGTACTTC.

The chain joins TRBV18 to TRBJ1-1, with 7 nucleotides matching TRBD1. This CDR3 has 14 amino acids. Germline CDR1 is KGHSH and CDR2 is LQKENI. After removal of 6 bases from V and 2 bases from J, the junction contained 6 bases not matched to a gene. The CDR3 DNA reads as TGTGCCAGCTCCCGGGACAGTTTTAACACTGAAGCTTTCTTT. This codes for CASSRDSFNTEAFF.

This sequence joins TRBV2 and TRBJ1-5; 7 bases fit TRBD1. The germline gives CDR1 SNHLY, CDR2 FYNNEI. The trim removed 6 bases at V and 3 bases at J, leaving 8 bases unmatched. CDR3 length equals 15 residues. The CDR3 sequence: CASRRTGDDNQPQHF. The CDR3 DNA reads TGTGCCAGCAGACGAACAGGGGACGACAATCAGCCCCAGCATTTT. The complete variable domain, with remaining parts taken from reference TRBV2 and TRBJ1-5, reads EPEVTQTPSHQVTQMGQEVILRCVPISNHLYFYWYRQILGQKVEFLVSFYNNEISEKSEIFDDQFSVERPDGSNFTLKIRSTKLEDSAMYFCASRRTGDDNQPQHFGDGTRLSIL.

The CDR3 protein is CASSQDVQDTGELFF. Here the CDR3 DNA reads TGTGCCAGCAGCCAAGACGTGCAGGACACCGGGGAGCTGTTTTTT. The gene calls are TRBV4-2 and TRBJ2-2; D unresolved. Germline assignment: CDR1 LGHNA and CDR2 YNFKEQ. The CDR3 loop spans 15 amino acids. V was shortened by 0 bases and J by 3 bases, with 8 bases between the two germline ends.

In its sample, this clone was seen once. Distinct nucleotide sequences in the sample also encode this CDR3. The chain couples TRBV7-9 to TRBJ1-2; D possibly corresponds to TRBD1 (6 bases). This CDR3 spans 13 amino acids. The V and J ends lost 1 base and 4 bases respectively, with 7 bases between them. Germline values: CDR1 SEHNR, CDR2 FQNEAQ (reference sequence). The CDR3 region is CASSLGTAYGYTF. The CDR3 DNA follows: TGTGCCAGCAGCTTAGGGACAGCCTATGGCTACACCTTC.

This clone was detected only a few times. The chain uses TRBV7-9 and TRBJ2-7; maybe TRBD2 (5 bases). Trimming stripped 4 bases from V and 2 bases from J, with 12 bases between. Germline loops: CDR1 SEHNR, CDR2 FQNEAQ (reference sequence). The CDR3 consists of 14 residues. CDR3 in DNA: TGTGCCAGCAGCTCGGATCCGACTACCTACGAGCAGTACTTC. It codes for CASSSDPTTYEQYF. The whole variable domain, filled in from reference TRBV7-9 and TRBJ2-7, reads DTGVSQNPRHKITKRGQNVTFRCDPISEHNRLYWYRQTLGQGPEFLTYFQNEAQLEKSRLLSDRFSAERPKGSFSTLEIQRTEQGDSAMYLCASSSDPTTYEQYFGPGTRLTVT.

The chain is built from TRBV6-5 and TRBJ1-6, with D perhaps TRBD1 (5 bases). Germline V lookup: CDR1 MNHEY, CDR2 SVGAGI. The CDR3 contains 14 residues. Trimming took 6 bases from V and 10 from J, leaving 16 bases between them. CDR3 DNA sequence: TGTGCCAGCAGCAGGGTCCAGGAAAACTCACCCCTCCACTTT. Its translation is CASSRVQENSPLHF.

The chain combines TRBV27 with TRBJ1-5, with D tentatively TRBD1 (6 bases). The V end was cut by 5 bases, the J end by 0 bases, with 11 bases between. Germline V gene data show CDR1 as MNHEY and CDR2 as SMNVEV (reference sequence). The CDR3 is made up of 15 amino acids. The CDR3 DNA reads as TGTGCCAGCAGTGCGGACAGAGCTAGCAATCAGCCCCAGCATTTT. Protein: CASSADRASNQPQHF.

This chain joins TRBV28 and TRBJ1-4; D remains ambiguous. Trimming removed 8 bases at V and 5 bases at J, with 9 bases between. In germline, CDR1 is MDHEN, CDR2 SYDVKM. The CDR3 has 12 amino acids. The CDR3 loop reads CASAPGNEKLFF. The DNA of the CDR3 is TGTGCCAGCGCCCCGGGGAATGAAAAACTGTTTTTT. Full variable domain (outside the CDR3, taken from reference TRBV28 and TRBJ1-4): DVKVTQSSRYLVKRTGEKVFLECVQDMDHENMFWYRQDPGLGLRLIYFSYDVKMKEKGDIPEGYSVSREKKERFSLILESASTNQTSMYLCASAPGNEKLFFGSGTQLSVL.

The chain carries TRBV10-1 and TRBJ1-2, with unresolved D. The CDR3 is 14 residues long. Deletions cut 3 bases from V and 4 bases from J, with 12 bases between. Germline V gives CDR1 WNHNN, CDR2 SYGVQD (reference sequence). CDR3 protein: CASSDTGDVYGYTF. CDR3 nucleotides: TGCGCCAGCAGTGATACGGGAGACGTCTATGGCTACACCTTC.

V is TRBV5-8 and J is TRBJ1-6; D possibly corresponds to TRBD1 (5 bases). V gave up 4 bases and J gave up 4 bases, with 9 bases separating them. This CDR3 has 14 amino acids. Germline V gene sequence: CDR1 SGHTS, CDR2 YDEGEE. The CDR3 DNA sequence: TGTGCCAGCAGCCTACAGGTGTATAATTCACCCCTCCACTTT. Translated, it gives CASSLQVYNSPLHF.

V usage is TRBV14 and J usage is TRBJ2-3, with TRBD2 matching over 10 bases. This CDR3 region has 16 residues. Trimming cost V 4 bases and J 3 bases; bases outside gene matches: 7. Germline V gene sequence: CDR1 SGHDN, CDR2 FVKESK. CDR3 nucleotides: TGTGCCAGCAGCCGGACTAGCGGCCTGAGAACAGATACGCAGTATTTT. It codes for CASSRTSGLRTDTQYF.

The rearrangement links TRBV14 to TRBJ1-1; D gene unclear. Trimming removed 4 bases from V and 4 bases from J, with 19 bases in between. The CDR3 has 16 residues. Germline V gives CDR1 SGHDN, CDR2 FVKESK. The CDR3, as DNA: TGTGCCAGCAGCCGCGCTTTGTTGGCTGGAGGCACTGAAGCTTTCTTT. Its protein product is CASSRALLAGGTEAFF. Together with reference TRBV14 and TRBJ1-1, the CDR3 gives the full variable domain: EAGVTQFPSHSVIEKGQTVTLRCDPISGHDNLYWYRRVMGKEIKFLLHFVKESKQDESGMPNNRFLAERTGGTYSTLKVQPAELEDSGVYFCASSRALLAGGTEAFFGQGTRLTVV.

The chain employs TRBV18 and TRBJ2-2, with 8 bases lining up with TRBD2. V lost 4 bases, J lost 1 base, and 5 bases stayed unmatched. This CDR3 region has 16 residues. Germline CDR1 KGHSH, CDR2 LQKENI. The CDR3 loop is CASSLTGTRNTGELFF. CDR3 sequence (DNA): TGTGCCAGCTCACTAACCGGGACTAGGAACACCGGGGAGCTGTTTTTT.

CDR3 in DNA: TGTGCCAGCATAATTGAGGCGCTAGCGGGGGACGAGCAGTTCTTC. Protein: CASIIEALAGDEQFF. This chain connects TRBV2 to TRBJ2-1, with TRBD2 matching over 10 bases. CDR1 SNHLY and CDR2 FYNNEI come from the germline V gene. This CDR3 spans 15 amino acids. J lost 10 bases, V lost 7 bases, and 13 bases had no gene match.

This clone has only a few counts. The gene calls are TRBV7-9 and TRBJ1-4; TRBD1 matches 12 bases. Trimming at V came to 4 bases and at J to 2 bases, leaving 2 bases not matched to a gene. The CDR3 sequence is 16 residues long. Germline loops: CDR1 SEHNR, CDR2 FQNEAQ (reference sequence). In nucleotides, the CDR3 is TGTGCCAGCAGCTCCGGGACAGGGGGCACTAATGAAAAACTGTTTTTT. Protein product: CASSSGTGGTNEKLFF.

This clone has only one observation. The V gene is TRBV28, the J gene TRBJ2-1; 8 bases fit TRBD2. V trimming: 6 bases; J trimming: 8 bases; junction bases outside the gene matches: 9. CDR3 size: 14 residues. Germline lookup yields CDR1 MDHEN and CDR2 SYDVKM. This CDR3 is CASRQAGERYEQFF. The CDR3 nucleotides read TGTGCCAGCAGACAAGCGGGAGAGAGATATGAGCAGTTCTTC.

This clone is a singleton in its sample. The chain uses TRBV5-4 and TRBJ1-2, with D perhaps TRBD1 (5 bases). The germline gives CDR1 SGHNT, CDR2 YYREEE (reference sequence). With 4 bases removed from V and 4 bases from J, the gap between germline ends came to 14 bases. There are 14 residues in the CDR3. The CDR3 sequence: CASSRQGWSYGYTF. The CDR3 region has the DNA TGTGCCAGCAGCCGTCAGGGTTGGAGCTATGGCTACACCTTC.

This chain joins TRBV15 and TRBJ2-5; 8 nucleotides align to TRBD1. Germline assignment: CDR1 LNHNV and CDR2 YYDKDF (reference sequence). V shed 0 bases, J shed 5 bases, and the junction held 11 bases outside the gene matches. This CDR3 has 17 residues. Written as DNA, the CDR3 is TGTGCCACCAGCAGAGATAGTGAGTGGAGGGACAGGGAGACCCAGTACTTC. The encoded protein is CATSRDSEWRDRETQYF.

The chain is built from TRBV25-1 and TRBJ2-3, with no clear D. The CDR3 covers 14 residues. Germline CDR1 is MGHDK and CDR2 is SYGVNS. The V end lost 4 bases, the J end lost 2 bases, and 10 bases lay between the germline ends. The CDR3 sequence is CASSARWATDTQYF. CDR3 bases: TGTGCCAGCAGTGCCCGTTGGGCCACAGATACGCAGTATTTT.

The genes are TRBV7-9 and TRBJ2-7; 7 bases fit TRBD1. CDR1 is SEHNR, CDR2 FQNEAQ, per germline (reference sequence). CDR3 length: 17 amino acids. With 4 bases clipped from V and 1 base from J, the junction kept 13 bases outside the gene matches. CDR3 in DNA: TGTGCCAGCAGCTCGCCTCTTCGACAGGGTGGATCCTACGAGCAGTACTTC. Translation: CASSSPLRQGGSYEQYF.

J is TRBJ2-5 and V is TRBV29-1; D may be TRBD2 (5 bases). Trimming removed 7 bases from V and 1 base from J, with 13 bases in between. The V gene's germline CDR1 is SQVTM and CDR2 ANQGSEA. The CDR3 extends over 13 amino acids. The CDR3 protein is CSAGDLSQETQYF. CDR3 bases: TGCAGCGCCGGGGATCTTAGCCAAGAGACCCAGTACTTC.